Shown below are 6 T cell receptor beta chains from a single sample sequenced in a study of OX40 agonist ivuxolimab in advanced cancers. Generated by immunoSEQ multiplex PCR, the TCRdb table keeps only in-frame clones and is missing some. The sample shows around 65,000 clones, approximately 90% of them seen only once. Sequencing was performed on CD4+ or CD8+ T cells sorted from blood, taken in a trial of the OX40 agonist ivuxolimab. These receptors all stem from an adult with an advanced solid tumor such as melanoma, head and neck, liver or kidney cancer.

The CDR3 spells CASSFRGAGTDYEQYF. In DNA, the CDR3 is TGTGCCAGCAGTTTCCGAGGAGCGGGCACCGACTACGAGCAGTACTTC. V is TRBV28 and J is TRBJ2-7, with D tentatively TRBD2 (6 bases). This CDR3 is built from 16 residues. Germline values: CDR1 MDHEN, CDR2 SYDVKM. Trimming cost V 3 bases and J 3 bases, with 18 bases left between them. The variable domain in full, completed from reference TRBV28 and TRBJ2-7, reads DVKVTQSSRYLVKRTGEKVFLECVQDMDHENMFWYRQDPGLGLRLIYFSYDVKMKEKGDIPEGYSVSREKKERFSLILESASTNQTSMYLCASSFRGAGTDYEQYFGPGTRLTVT.

The chain uses TRBV4-1 and TRBJ2-7; 9 bases fit TRBD2. The germline gives CDR1 MGHRA, CDR2 YSYEKL. Trimming at V came to 0 bases and at J to 6 bases, leaving 12 bases not matched to a gene. This CDR3 has 17 amino acids. CDR3 sequence (DNA): TGCGCCAGCAGCCAAGACCCCCCCGTAGCGGGAGACAGCGAGCAGTACTTC. Translation: CASSQDPPVAGDSEQYF.

CDR3 coding DNA: TGTGCCAGCAGCTTAGCCGCCGGACAGCACTACGAGCAGTACTTC. This codes for CASSLAAGQHYEQYF. This sequence joins TRBV7-8 and TRBJ2-7; perhaps TRBD1 as D (6 bases). This CDR3 contains 15 residues. Germline loops: CDR1 SGHVS, CDR2 FQNEAQ. Trimming removed 0 bases at V and 3 bases at J, with 12 bases between.

The V and J genes are TRBV27 and TRBJ1-4, with 7 bases identical to TRBD1. Looked up from germline, CDR1 is MNHEY and CDR2 is SMNVEV (reference sequence). The trim removed 2 bases at V and 5 bases at J, leaving 8 bases unmatched. This CDR3 has 16 amino acids. This chain's CDR3 is CASSLDRDRANEKLFF. CDR3 in DNA: TGTGCCAGCAGTTTAGACCGTGACAGGGCGAATGAAAAACTGTTTTTT.

The chain links TRBV5-1 to TRBJ1-1; 10 positions agree with TRBD1. With V trimmed by 0 bases and J by 5 bases, 4 bases remained unmatched. This CDR3 has 15 residues. Germline CDR1 and CDR2: SGHRS and YFSETQ. The CDR3 spells CASSLVGTGETEAFF. The CDR3 DNA reads TGCGCCAGCAGCTTGGTTGGGACAGGGGAAACTGAAGCTTTCTTT.

The chain combines TRBV27 with TRBJ2-7; D possibly uses TRBD1 or TRBD2 (6 bases each). Trimming took off 2 bases at V and 2 bases at J, with 13 bases between the two ends. The CDR3 totals 15 residues. Germline loops: CDR1 MNHEY, CDR2 SMNVEV (reference sequence). CDR3 bases: TGTGCCAGCAGTTTAAATTGGGGGGCGGCCTACGAGCAGTACTTC. Its protein is CASSLNWGAAYEQYF.